A selection of T cell receptor beta chains follows, all from one sample in a study of CD8+CD57+ T cells in acquired aplastic anemia. TCRdb reprocessed the reads with MiXCR, giving one entry per CDR3 protein. The sample lists 150,000 to 200,000 distinct CDR3 sequences, roughly 48% occurring once. Sequenced material: sorted CD4+, CD8+, or CD8+CD57+ T cells (not recorded which) from PBMCs. Receptor source: a human donor with aplastic anemia. Each CDR3 is given with its conserved first and last residue. A D gene is named only where the DNA matches it firmly. For some rows the clone size is stated as once, few or many, or as a class when expanded; others skip it.

v_call	clone_size	d_call	j_call	cdr3_nt	cdr3_aa
TRBV7-6	.	.	TRBJ2-7	TGTGCCAGCAGTCTTTTGGGGGGACAAACCGGGGTGCAGTACTTC	CASSLLGGQTGVQYF
TRBV5-1	.	TRBD2	TRBJ2-7	TGCGCCAGCAGCCCAGGACTAGTGGGGGTGGACGAGCAGTACTTC	CASSPGLVGVDEQYF
TRBV2	many	.	TRBJ2-7	TGTGCCAGCAGCGACCTCAGGGGTAATTCCTACGAGCAGTACTTC	CASSDLRGNSYEQYF
TRBV6-1	.	.	TRBJ1-5	TGTGCCAGCAGTGAGAATACAGGGCCCACTCAGCCCCAGCATTTT	CASSENTGPTQPQHF
TRBV2	many	.	TRBJ2-3	TGTGCCAGCGAGTCGGTTGCCTTTTTTAGCACAGATACGCAGTATTTT	CASESVAFFSTDTQYF
TRBV6-1	many	.	TRBJ2-6	TGTGCCAGCAGTGGGTGGGGGGCTGGGGCCAACGTCCTGACTTTC	CASSGWGAGANVLTF
TRBV20-1	.	.	TRBJ2-7	TGCAGTGGAAGAGGCAGCTCCTACGAGCAGTACTTC	CSGRGSSYEQYF
TRBV19	.	TRBD1	TRBJ2-5	TGTGCCAGTAGTGTGGGACAGGGGGTGAGAGAGACCCAGTACTTC	CASSVGQGVRETQYF
TRBV19	once	.	TRBJ2-7	TGTGCCAGCCTGTCCGGGGCGACCGGCGAGCAGTACTTC	CASLSGATGEQYF
TRBV7-2	many	.	TRBJ2-5	TGTGCCAGCAGCCAGAGGGGAGACAGGTCCTTCCAAGAGACCCAGTACTTC	CASSQRGDRSFQETQYF
TRBV6-5	.	.	TRBJ2-3	TGTGCCAGCAGTTACTCGAATGCAGATACGCAGTATTTT	CASSYSNADTQYF
TRBV25-1	.	.	TRBJ1-2	TGTGCCAGCAGTGCGCTTATTACAAACTATGGCTACACCTTC	CASSALITNYGYTF
TRBV5-1	.	.	TRBJ2-7	TGCGCCAGCAGCTCCCCGGGGGGGGGGACAGGGAGTAATAACGAGCAGTACTTC	CASSSPGGGTGSNNEQYF
TRBV2	.	TRBD1	TRBJ2-3	TGTGCCAGCAGATACAGGGGTCCAGATACGCAGTATTTT	CASRYRGPDTQYF
TRBV2	.	TRBD1	TRBJ2-1	TGTGCCAGCAGCGAAGGGACAGGGAAGTACAATGAGCAGTTCTTC	CASSEGTGKYNEQFF
TRBV9	once	.	TRBJ1-5	TGTGCCAGCAGCCCCGGCAGCGGTAGCAATCAGCCCCAGCATTTT	CASSPGSGSNQPQHF
TRBV20-1	.	.	TRBJ2-7	TGCAGTGCTCTTACGGGCTCAGCCTACGAGCAGTACTTC	CSALTGSAYEQYF
TRBV25-1	few	TRBD2	TRBJ2-2	TGTGCCAGCAGTGAAGGGGGGGACTTTAACACCGGGGAGCTGTTTTTT	CASSEGGDFNTGELFF
TRBV19	.	.	TRBJ2-1	TGTGCCAGTAGTATTGTGACCTCCGGTGAGCAGTTCTTC	CASSIVTSGEQFF
TRBV9	many	TRBD1	TRBJ1-2	TGTGCCAGCAGCGTAGTGACAGGGACCTATGGCTACACCTTC	CASSVVTGTYGYTF
TRBV7-3	.	.	TRBJ2-1	TGTGCCAGCAGCTTGAGTAGCTTCTACAATGAGCAGTTCTTC	CASSLSSFYNEQFF
TRBV12-3/TRBV12-4	many	TRBD1	TRBJ1-1	TGTGCCAGCAGTACTCTGGGACAGGGAAGAGGGACTGAAGCTTTCTTT	CASSTLGQGRGTEAFF
TRBV6-1	few	TRBD1	TRBJ1-5	TGTGCCAGCAGCAGATACAGGGGAGACAATCAGCCCCAGCATTTT	CASSRYRGDNQPQHF
TRBV6-1	many	.	TRBJ1-5	TGTGCCAGCAGTGCTTCAGGATCTAGTCAGCCCCAGCATTTT	CASSASGSSQPQHF
TRBV4-1	few	.	TRBJ1-3	TGCGCCAGCAGCCGCCCGGGAGCCTTGCCCTCGGCCCCCTCTGGAAACACCATATATTTT	CASSRPGALPSAPSGNTIYF
TRBV19	.	.	TRBJ2-2	TGTGCCAGTAGTATGTGGGCAGGGGAGCTGTTTTTT	CASSMWAGELFF
TRBV18	many	.	TRBJ2-7	TGTGCCAGCTCAAGATCCGGGAGCTACGAGCAGTACTTC	CASSRSGSYEQYF
TRBV7-3	many	.	TRBJ1-5	TGTGCCAGCAGCCCTGGGGCTGGGGGGGCCACCCGCAATCATCCCCAGCATTTT	CASSPGAGGATRNHPQHF
TRBV29-1	.	.	TRBJ1-2	TGCAGCGTTGAAGGCAACCTCCCAACAGGGCATGGCTATGGCTACACCTTC	CSVEGNLPTGHGYGYTF
TRBV7-2	.	.	TRBJ2-5	TGTGCCAGCAGCTTAGGGGGGGTCAGCCCGCAAGAGACCCAGTACTTC	CASSLGGVSPQETQYF
TRBV20-1	few	.	TRBJ2-3	TGCAGTGCTAGAGAGGGCCGGATCCGAACCACAGATACGCAGTATTTT	CSAREGRIRTTDTQYF